This TCR beta chain derives from a study of tumor and adjacent non-tumor tissue in lung cancer (dated by TCRdb to between 2018 and 2020). Background on the whole study: Patients with adenocarcinoma (around eleven), squamous cell carcinoma (2) and small cell lung cancer (1) were included in the cohort. For each patient, one tumor sample and one normal lung sample were taken, giving around 31 paired specimens that underwent TCRbeta CDR3 sequencing. Ages among the roughly 15 patients ranged from roughly 30 to 85 years, there were approximately 10 men and 5 women, and disease was at TNM stage I to III. Sequencing produced 100 million to 150 million productive TCRbeta reads in total, an average of about 4 million reads per sample. The study compared bulk TCRbeta repertoires from lung tumor tissue and matched distant non-tumor lung tissue of some 15 lung cancer patients. Overall results and qualifications from the work: In normal lung, the top 100 clones accounted for a significantly larger cumulative share of the repertoire than in tumor tissue. Only about 15 patients were in the cohort, and the authors stated that larger samples and more detailed clinical data are needed. Younger patients had significantly higher TCR diversity, and higher tumor TCR diversity was associated with shorter overall and disease-free survival. Because peripheral blood was not sequenced, blood TCRbeta repertoires in the lung cancer patients of the study were not examined. Significantly higher TCR diversity (inverse Simpson) was observed in tumor tissue than in normal lung tissue (roughly 390 vs 170, P = 0.0075, Mann-Whitney U test). The methods do not name the sequencing platform or mention unique molecular identifiers.

The germline V gene supplies CDR1 SGHAT and CDR2 FQNNGV. The CDR3, cysteine through phenylalanine, is 13 amino acids long. Only the CDR3 region is kept as DNA, spanning 39 bases read in frame from base 1. V and J lose 7 bases and 3 bases, and a span of 11 bases separates them. RNA was isolated from bulk unsorted tissue, and RNA quality was assessed with a NanoDrop ND-1000 and an Agilent 2100. The normal lung samples consisted of distant non-tumor tissue collected more than 3 cm from the tumor edge. The donors were newly diagnosed lung cancer patients admitted for thoracic surgery in China from August to November 2014 who had not received prior chemotherapy. Patients who had received previous radiotherapy or chemotherapy, or who had another concurrent cancer, were excluded from the study. Pieces of surgical tissue measuring about 1-2.2 cm3 were kept in RNAlater solution and stored at -80 degrees C until use.

The receptor library was made with multiplex PCR. The instrument was an Illumina HiSeq 2500. Following protocols modified from ARM-PCR, the researchers constructed TCRbeta libraries through three rounds of nested PCR with primers (Table S4). Before sequencing, PCR products of 200-500 bp were cut from the gel and purified using the QIAquick gel extraction kit. Per the source publication's procedure: Reads were cleaned using Trimmomatic, were merged into complete CDR3 sequences using FLASH, and were assigned to V(D)J germline segments using MiTCR. VDJtools was used to compute clonal diversity as the inverse Simpson's index. In-frame sequences without a premature stop codon were defined as productive reads. TCRdb reworked the public reads: Q25 trimming with fastp, MiXCR clone assembly, productive beta chains retained. Here each entry gathers all rows of one CDR3 protein and keeps the most common genes and DNA. Clone size and V and J calls follow TCRdb, not the original study. The sample includes roughly 90,000 distinct CDR3 sequences, with around 76% observed a single time. Of the sample, 21% falls within the top ten clones.

Comments on this clonotype: Its antigen is not yet known. No per-base quality is available; no much larger clone lies one base away.

The rearranged segments are TRBV11-2 and TRBJ2-3; a confident D gene designation cannot be given. Specimen: distant non-tumor lung tissue. The receptor was derived from a woman aged 45-65 years with non-small cell lung cancer. The nucleotide sequence is TGTGCCAGCAATTTATCTAGTACAGATACGCAGTATTTT. It encodes CASNLSSTDTQYF.